This TCR beta chain was sequenced for a study of T cells after posttransplantation cyclophosphamide (dated by TCRdb to 2016 to 2018). Concerning the study at large: T cell repertoire reconstitution was tracked by TRB sequencing after myeloablative bone marrow transplantation in which posttransplantation cyclophosphamide was used as GVHD prophylaxis. Antigen receptor sequencing covered samples from about 40 PTCy-treated patients and approximately 17 of their related bone marrow donors. TRB sequencing was performed on blood from all 34 PTCy patients with 1-year posttransplant specimens. In 3 patients, up to 3 additional blood samples taken between 2 and 5.2 years after transplant also underwent TRB sequencing, as did pretransplant blood from 4 patients. Because TRA and TRB clonality were tightly correlated in roughly 10 samples, subsequent TCR analyses were focused on TRB only. Public TRB sequences were searched against a database of over 3,000 sequences associated with responses to pathogens, tumor antigens, self-antigens and alloantigens.

Worth noting for this clone: The clone's antigen remains unknown. The input lacks base qualities; no much larger clone sits a single base away.

The paper as a whole reports these results and caveats: Across approximately 41 patients, TRB clonality was highly associated with recipient CMV seropositivity and CMV reactivation, and PTCy diversity was similar to diversity in CNI/methotrexate controls. At 1-2 months, donor-recipient similarity was low but rose over the first year, and the later blood repertoires were often dominated by donor CD8+ memory clones. The TRB repertoires of T cells infiltrating skin or GI tract showed only limited overlap with the TRB repertoires of T cells in blood.

The CDR3 has 16 amino acids, counting the end cysteine and phenylalanine. This entry keeps only the CDR3 DNA: 48 bases, framed from base 1. In the germline V gene, CDR1 corresponds to ENHRY and CDR2 to SYGVKD. V is shortened by 10 bases, J by 0 bases, and the region joining them spans 19 bases. PTCy-treated patients came from a prospective multi-institutional clinical trial. Peripheral blood and bone marrow mononuclear cells were isolated by Ficoll-Hypaque density centrifugation and were cryopreserved. Genomic DNA was used for TRB sequencing, which was performed with the immunoSEQ assay at survey resolution or with the hsTCRB kit. The study's own analysis went as follows. The immunoSEQ software handled initial read processing, and the LymphoSeq R package was used for repertoire analyses. Clonality was calculated as 1 minus normalized Shannon entropy, and the Gini coefficient was also calculated for each TRB dataset. Phenotypes of unsorted samples were inferred by mapping TRB sequences from sorted subsets of the recipient or donor onto unsorted samples of the same recipient. TCRdb holds this immuneACCESS table with in-frame rearrangements only. Some clones are missing; in checked studies, unresolved V genes explain under half, and the rest has no known cause. The V and J calls and the clone size are those of that table, but D and trimming were determined from the DNA. The sample table holds tens of thousands of clones, of which about 82% were seen once. Jointly, the top ten make up approximately 6.5% of the sample.

The sample taken for sequencing was PBMCs. The chain joins TRBV10-3 to TRBJ2-1; the D gene lacks a confident call. This receptor was taken from a woman aged 55 to 70 with a blood cancer, CMV-positive, and with a related stem cell donor. The CDR3 region reads CATFAEYLSSYNEQFF. The sequenced DNA: TGTGCCACCTTTGCGGAGTACTTGAGCTCCTACAATGAGCAGTTCTTC.